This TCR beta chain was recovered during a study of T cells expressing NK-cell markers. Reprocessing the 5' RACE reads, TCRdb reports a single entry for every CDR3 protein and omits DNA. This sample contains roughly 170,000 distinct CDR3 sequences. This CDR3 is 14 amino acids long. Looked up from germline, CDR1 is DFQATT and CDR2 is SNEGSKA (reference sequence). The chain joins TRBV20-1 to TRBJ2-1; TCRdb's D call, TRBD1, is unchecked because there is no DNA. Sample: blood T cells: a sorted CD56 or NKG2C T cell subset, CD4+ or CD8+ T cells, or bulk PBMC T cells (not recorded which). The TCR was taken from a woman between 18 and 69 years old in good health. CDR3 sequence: CSASPGGLGNEQFF.